The 3 T cell receptor beta chains presented below share a single source sample, sequenced in a study of siplizumab effects on memory and regulatory T cells (dated by TCRdb to the late 2010s). The library was produced with the immunoSEQ multiplex PCR assay. The table was pulled from immuneACCESS by TCRdb, which kept in-frame rearrangements only. Such tables lose some clones; where checked, under half of the loss comes from unresolved V genes, and the rest has no known cause. This sample gives tens of thousands of clones in total; roughly 96% of them show up just once. The ten largest clones capture 0.031% of the sample. Sequencing input: naive CD4+ T cells sorted from blood. The sample's cell subset or site, from its label and the paper: unstimulated naive T cells. Receptors were obtained from a human donor in good health.

This chain connects TRBV7-9 to TRBJ2-7; 7 bases agree with TRBD2. The trim removed 1 base at V and 5 bases at J, leaving 8 bases unmatched. Germline CDR1 is SEHNR and CDR2 is FQNEAQ (reference sequence). The CDR3 runs to 15 residues. This chain's CDR3 is CASSLGLTSTDEQYF. The CDR3 DNA is TGTGCCAGCAGCTTAGGCCTGACTAGCACCGACGAGCAGTACTTC.

The rearrangement links TRBV6-5 to TRBJ2-7; no definite D call. CDR1 and CDR2 from the germline V gene are MNHEY and SVGAGI. The CDR3 is 15 residues long. V lost 2 bases, J lost 4 bases, and 15 bases lay in between. The CDR3 nucleotides are TGTGCCAGCAGTTACGACGCGGCTACTCGATACGAGCAGTACTTC. It translates to CASSYDAATRYEQYF.

The V call is TRBV6-5, the J call TRBJ1-5; a weak D match, TRBD1 (5 bases). Germline lookup yields CDR1 MNHEY and CDR2 SVGAGI. Deletions cut 0 bases from V and 3 bases from J, with 12 bases between. The CDR3 extends over 16 amino acids. The CDR3 DNA reads as TGTGCCAGCAGTTACTCGGGGGGTCGGGACAATCAGCCCCAGCATTTT. Translation gives CASSYSGGRDNQPQHF.